This T cell receptor beta chain was obtained from a study of CD8 T cells in ankylosing spondylitis. Each CDR3 protein is one row after TCRdb ran MiXCR on the 5' RACE reads. The sample has over 150,000 distinct CDR3 sequences, 15% to 20% seen once; the top ten hold roughly 4.5%. Germline loops: CDR1 SQVTM, CDR2 ANQGSEA. V shed 4 bases and J shed 8 bases, with 12 bases lying between them. CDR3 length equals 12 residues. Many counts were recorded for this clonotype. V is TRBV29-1 and J is TRBJ2-1; D might be TRBD1 (5 bases). Sequencing was carried out using blood, either unsorted or a sorted T cell fraction (not recorded which). This TCR derives from a male donor aged 5-29 years with ankylosing spondylitis or in good health (not recorded which). The CDR3 DNA reads as TGCAGCGTTGGTCTGGGGCTCTATGAGCAGTTCTTC. It codes for CSVGLGLYEQFF.